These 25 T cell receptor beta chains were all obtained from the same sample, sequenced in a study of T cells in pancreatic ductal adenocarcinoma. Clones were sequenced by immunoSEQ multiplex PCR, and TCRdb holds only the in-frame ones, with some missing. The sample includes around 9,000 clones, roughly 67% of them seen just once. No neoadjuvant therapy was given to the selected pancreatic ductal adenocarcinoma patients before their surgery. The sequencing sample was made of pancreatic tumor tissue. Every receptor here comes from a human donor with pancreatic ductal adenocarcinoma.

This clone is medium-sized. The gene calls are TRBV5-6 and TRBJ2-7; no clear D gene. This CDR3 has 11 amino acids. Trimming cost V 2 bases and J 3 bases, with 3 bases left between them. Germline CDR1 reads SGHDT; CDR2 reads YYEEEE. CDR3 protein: CASSFSYEQYF. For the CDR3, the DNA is TGTGCCAGCAGCTTCAGCTACGAGCAGTACTTC. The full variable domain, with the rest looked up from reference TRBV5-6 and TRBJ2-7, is DAGVTQSPTHLIKTRGQQVTLRCSPKSGHDTVSWYQQALGQGPQFIFQYYEEEERQRGNFPDRFSGHQFPNYSSELNVNALLLGDSALYLCASSFSYEQYFGPGTRLTVT.

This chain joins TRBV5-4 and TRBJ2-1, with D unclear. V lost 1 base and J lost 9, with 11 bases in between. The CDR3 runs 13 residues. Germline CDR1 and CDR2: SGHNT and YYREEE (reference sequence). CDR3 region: CASSLSQVTEQFF. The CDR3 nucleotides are TGTGCCAGCAGCTTGAGCCAGGTGACTGAGCAGTTCTTC.

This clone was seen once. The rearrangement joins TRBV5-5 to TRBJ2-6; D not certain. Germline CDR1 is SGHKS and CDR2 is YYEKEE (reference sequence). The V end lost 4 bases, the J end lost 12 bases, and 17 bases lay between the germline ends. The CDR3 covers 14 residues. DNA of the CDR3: TGTGCCAGCAGCCCCCTAAGCAGAGACGGCGTCCTGACTTTC. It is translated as CASSPLSRDGVLTF.

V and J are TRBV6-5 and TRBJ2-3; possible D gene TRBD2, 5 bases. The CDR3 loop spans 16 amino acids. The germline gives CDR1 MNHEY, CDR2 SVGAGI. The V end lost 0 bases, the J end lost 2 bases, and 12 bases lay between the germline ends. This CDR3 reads CASSYSLAQNTDTQYF. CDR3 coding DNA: TGTGCCAGCAGTTACTCGCTAGCTCAAAACACAGATACGCAGTATTTT.

The CDR3 loop reads CASTDRNYGYTF. Written as DNA, the CDR3 is TGTGCCAGCACCGACAGGAACTATGGCTACACCTTC. The rearrangement links TRBV2 to TRBJ1-2; perhaps TRBD1 as D (6 bases). The CDR3 runs 12 residues. V lost 7 bases and J 2 bases, leaving 8 bases between the germline ends. Germline loops: CDR1 SNHLY, CDR2 FYNNEI.

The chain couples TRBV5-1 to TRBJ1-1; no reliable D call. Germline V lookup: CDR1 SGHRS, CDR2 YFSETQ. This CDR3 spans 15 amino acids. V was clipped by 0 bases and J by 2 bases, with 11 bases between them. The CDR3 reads CASSLAPSPNTEAFF. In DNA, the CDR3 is TGCGCCAGCAGCTTGGCCCCGAGTCCAAACACTGAAGCTTTCTTT.

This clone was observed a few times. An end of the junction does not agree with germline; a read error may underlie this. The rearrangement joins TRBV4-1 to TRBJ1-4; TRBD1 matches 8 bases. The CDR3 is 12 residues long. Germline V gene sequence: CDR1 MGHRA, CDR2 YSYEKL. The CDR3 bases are TGCGCCAGCAGCCAAGAAGTAGGGGACAGGTACTTT. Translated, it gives CASSQEVGDRYF.

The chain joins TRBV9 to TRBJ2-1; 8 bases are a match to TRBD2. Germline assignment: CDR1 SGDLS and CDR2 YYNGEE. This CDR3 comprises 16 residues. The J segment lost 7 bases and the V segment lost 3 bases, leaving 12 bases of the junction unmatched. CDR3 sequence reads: CASSDPGTSGWNEQFF. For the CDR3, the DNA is TGTGCCAGCAGCGACCCCGGGACTAGTGGTTGGAATGAGCAGTTCTTC.

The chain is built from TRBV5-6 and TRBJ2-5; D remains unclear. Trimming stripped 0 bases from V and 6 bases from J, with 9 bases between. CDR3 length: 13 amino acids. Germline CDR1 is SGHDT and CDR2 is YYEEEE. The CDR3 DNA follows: TGTGCCAGCAGCTTGGACCTAGAGAAGACCCAGTACTTC. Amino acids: CASSLDLEKTQYF.

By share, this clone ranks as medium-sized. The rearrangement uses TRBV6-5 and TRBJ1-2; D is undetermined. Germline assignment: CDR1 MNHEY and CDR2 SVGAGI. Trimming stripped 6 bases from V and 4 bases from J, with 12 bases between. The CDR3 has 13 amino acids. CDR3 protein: CASSLALVYGYTF. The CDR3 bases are TGTGCCAGCAGCCTCGCTTTAGTCTATGGCTACACCTTC.

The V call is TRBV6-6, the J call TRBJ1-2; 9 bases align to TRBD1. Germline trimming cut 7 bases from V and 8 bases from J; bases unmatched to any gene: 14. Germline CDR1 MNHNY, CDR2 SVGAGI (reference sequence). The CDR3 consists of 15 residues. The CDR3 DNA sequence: TGTGCCAGCAAACATCGGACAGGGGATTTATTAGGCTACACCTTC. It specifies CASKHRTGDLLGYTF.

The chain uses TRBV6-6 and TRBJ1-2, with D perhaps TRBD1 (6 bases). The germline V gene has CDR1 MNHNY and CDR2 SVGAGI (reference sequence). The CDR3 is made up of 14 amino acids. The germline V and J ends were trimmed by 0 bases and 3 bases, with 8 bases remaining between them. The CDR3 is CASSYSGGHYGYTF. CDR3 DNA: TGTGCCAGCAGTTACTCGGGGGGGCACTATGGCTACACCTTC.

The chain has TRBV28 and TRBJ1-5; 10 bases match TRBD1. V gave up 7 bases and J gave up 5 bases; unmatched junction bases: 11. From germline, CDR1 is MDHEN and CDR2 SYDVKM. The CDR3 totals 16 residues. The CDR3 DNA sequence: TGTGCCAGCACCGATCAGGACAGGGGGGGGGATCAGCCCCAGCATTTT. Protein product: CASTDQDRGGDQPQHF.

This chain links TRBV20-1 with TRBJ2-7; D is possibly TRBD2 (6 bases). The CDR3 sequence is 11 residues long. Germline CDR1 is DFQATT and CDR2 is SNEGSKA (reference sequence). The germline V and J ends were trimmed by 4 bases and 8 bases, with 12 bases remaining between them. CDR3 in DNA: TGCAGTGCTATCCCAGCGGGCCAGCAGTACTTC. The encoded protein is CSAIPAGQQYF.

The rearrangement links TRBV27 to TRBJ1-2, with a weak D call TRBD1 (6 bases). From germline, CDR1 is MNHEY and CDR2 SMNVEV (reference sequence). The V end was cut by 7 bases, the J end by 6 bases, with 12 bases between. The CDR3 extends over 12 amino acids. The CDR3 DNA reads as TGTGCCAGCAAAACGGGGGCCCATGGCTACACCTTC. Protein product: CASKTGAHGYTF.

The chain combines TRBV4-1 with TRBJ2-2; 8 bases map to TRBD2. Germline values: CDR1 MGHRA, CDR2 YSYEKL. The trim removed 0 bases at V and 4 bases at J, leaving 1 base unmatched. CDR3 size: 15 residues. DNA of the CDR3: TGCGCCAGCAGCCAAGAGGCGGGGGGCACCGGGGAGCTGTTTTTT. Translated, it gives CASSQEAGGTGELFF.

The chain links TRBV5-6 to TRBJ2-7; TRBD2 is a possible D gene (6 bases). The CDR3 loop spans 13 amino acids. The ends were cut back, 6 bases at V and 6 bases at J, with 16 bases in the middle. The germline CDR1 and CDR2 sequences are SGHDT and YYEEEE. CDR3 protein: CASIPHVGGEQYF. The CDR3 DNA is TGTGCCAGCATACCTCATGTGGGGGGCGAGCAGTACTTC.

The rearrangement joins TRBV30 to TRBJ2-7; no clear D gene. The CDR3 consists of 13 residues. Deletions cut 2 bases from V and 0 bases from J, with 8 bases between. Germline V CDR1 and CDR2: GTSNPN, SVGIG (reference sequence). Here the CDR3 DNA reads TGTGCCTGGAGTAGGCAAAGCTCCTACGAGCAGTACTTC. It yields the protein CAWSRQSSYEQYF. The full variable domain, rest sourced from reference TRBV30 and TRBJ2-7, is SQTIHQWPATLVQPVGSPLSLECTVEGTSNPNLYWYRQAAGRGLQLLFYSVGIGQISSEVPQNLSASRPQDRQFILSSKKLLLSDSGFYLCAWSRQSSYEQYFGPGTRLTVT.

The CDR3, as DNA: TGTGCCAGCAGCTCTAGCGGGGGAGGGGATACGCAGTATTTT. It is translated as CASSSSGGGDTQYF. The V and J genes are TRBV7-3 and TRBJ2-3; 10 bases are a match to TRBD2. Trimming cost V 4 bases and J 6 bases; bases outside gene matches: 4. This CDR3 is built from 14 residues. CDR1 is SGHTA and CDR2 is FQGTGA in the germline V gene.

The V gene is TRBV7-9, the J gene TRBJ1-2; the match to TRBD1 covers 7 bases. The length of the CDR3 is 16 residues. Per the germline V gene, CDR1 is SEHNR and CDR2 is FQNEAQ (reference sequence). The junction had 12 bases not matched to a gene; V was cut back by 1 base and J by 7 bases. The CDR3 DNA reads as TGTGCCAGCAGCTTAGAAATCGGCAGGGGGACGGGTGGCTACACCTTC. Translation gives CASSLEIGRGTGGYTF.

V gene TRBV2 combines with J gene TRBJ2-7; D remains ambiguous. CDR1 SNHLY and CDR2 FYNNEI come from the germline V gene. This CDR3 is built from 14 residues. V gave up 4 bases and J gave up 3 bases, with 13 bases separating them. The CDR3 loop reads CASSGYLQVYEQYF. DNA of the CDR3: TGTGCCAGCAGTGGGTATCTCCAAGTCTACGAGCAGTACTTC.

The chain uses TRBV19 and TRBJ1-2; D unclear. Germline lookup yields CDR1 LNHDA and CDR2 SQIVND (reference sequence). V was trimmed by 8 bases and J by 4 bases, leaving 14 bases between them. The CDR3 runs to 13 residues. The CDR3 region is CASSPVLSYGYTF. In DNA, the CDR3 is TGTGCCAGTTCCCCGGTGCTTAGCTATGGCTACACCTTC.

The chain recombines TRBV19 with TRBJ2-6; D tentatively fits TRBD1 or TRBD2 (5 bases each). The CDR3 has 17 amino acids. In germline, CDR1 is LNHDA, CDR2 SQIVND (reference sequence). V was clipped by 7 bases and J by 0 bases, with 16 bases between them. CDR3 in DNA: TGTGCCAGTATTGGCCCGGGACCTTACTCTGGGGCCAACGTCCTGACTTTC. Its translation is CASIGPGPYSGANVLTF.

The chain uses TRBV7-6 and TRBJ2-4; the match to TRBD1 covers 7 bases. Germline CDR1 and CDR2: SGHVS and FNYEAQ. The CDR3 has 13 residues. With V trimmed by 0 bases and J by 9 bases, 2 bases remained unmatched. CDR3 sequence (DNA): TGTGCCAGCAGCTTAGCATCAGGGGGCATTCAGTACTTC. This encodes CASSLASGGIQYF. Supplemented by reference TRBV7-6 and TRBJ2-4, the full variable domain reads GAGVSQSPRYKVTKRGQDVALRCDPISGHVSLYWYRQALGQGPEFLTYFNYEAQQDKSGLPNDRFSAERPEGSISTLTIQRTEQRDSAMYRCASSLASGGIQYFGAGTRLSVL.

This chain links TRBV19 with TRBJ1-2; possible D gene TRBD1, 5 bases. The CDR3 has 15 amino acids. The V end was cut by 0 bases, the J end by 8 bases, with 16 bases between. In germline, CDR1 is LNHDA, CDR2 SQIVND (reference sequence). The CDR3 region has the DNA TGTGCCAGTAGTATAGATCTGAGGGGAGAAGGAGGCTACACCTTC. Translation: CASSIDLRGEGGYTF.